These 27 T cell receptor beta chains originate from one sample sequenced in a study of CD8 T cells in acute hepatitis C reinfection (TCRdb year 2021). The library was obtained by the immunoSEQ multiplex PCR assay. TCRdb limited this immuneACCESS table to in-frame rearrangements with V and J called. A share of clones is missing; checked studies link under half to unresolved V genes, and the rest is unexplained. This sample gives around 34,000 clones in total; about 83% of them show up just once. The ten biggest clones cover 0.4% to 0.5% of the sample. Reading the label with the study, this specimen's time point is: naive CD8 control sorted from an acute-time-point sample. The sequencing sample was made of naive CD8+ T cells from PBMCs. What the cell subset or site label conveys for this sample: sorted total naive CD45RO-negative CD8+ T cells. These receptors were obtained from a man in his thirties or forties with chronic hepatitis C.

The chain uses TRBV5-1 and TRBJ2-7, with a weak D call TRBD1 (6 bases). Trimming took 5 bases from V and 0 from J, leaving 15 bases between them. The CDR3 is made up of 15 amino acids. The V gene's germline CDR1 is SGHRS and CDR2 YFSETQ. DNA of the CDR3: TGCGCCAGCAGTCAGACAGGTACCTACTCCTACGAGCAGTACTTC. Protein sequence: CASSQTGTYSYEQYF. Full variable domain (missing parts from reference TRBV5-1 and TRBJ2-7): KAGVTQTPRYLIKTRGQQVTLSCSPISGHRSVSWYQQTPGQGLQFLFEYFSETQRNKGNFPGRFSGRQFSNSRSEMNVSTLELGDSALYLCASSQTGTYSYEQYFGPGTRLTVT.

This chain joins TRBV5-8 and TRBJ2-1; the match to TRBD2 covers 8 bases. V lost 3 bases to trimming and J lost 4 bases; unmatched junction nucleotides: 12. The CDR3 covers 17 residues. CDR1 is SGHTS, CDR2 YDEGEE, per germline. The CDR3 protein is CASSYVFSSGRYNEQFF. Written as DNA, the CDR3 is TGTGCCAGCAGCTATGTTTTTTCGAGCGGGAGATACAATGAGCAGTTCTTC.

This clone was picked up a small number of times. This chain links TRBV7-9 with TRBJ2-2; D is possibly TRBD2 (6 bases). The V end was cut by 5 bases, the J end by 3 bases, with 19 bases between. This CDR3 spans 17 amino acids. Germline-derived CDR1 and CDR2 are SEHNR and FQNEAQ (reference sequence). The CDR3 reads CASSEGGRGTYTGELFF. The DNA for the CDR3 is TGTGCCAGCAGCGAAGGCGGGCGCGGGACCTACACCGGGGAGCTGTTTTTT.

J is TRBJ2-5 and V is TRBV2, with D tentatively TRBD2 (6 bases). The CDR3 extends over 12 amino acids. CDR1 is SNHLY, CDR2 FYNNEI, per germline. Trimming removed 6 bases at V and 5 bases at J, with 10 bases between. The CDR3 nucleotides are TGTGCCAGCAGAGGAGGGCGTGAGACCCAGTACTTC. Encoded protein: CASRGGRETQYF.

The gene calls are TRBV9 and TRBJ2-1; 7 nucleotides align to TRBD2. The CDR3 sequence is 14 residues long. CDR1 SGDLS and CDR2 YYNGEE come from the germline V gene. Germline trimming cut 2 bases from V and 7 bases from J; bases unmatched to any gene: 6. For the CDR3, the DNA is TGTGCCAGCAGCGTGACGCGGGGGTTAAATGAGCAGTTCTTC. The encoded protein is CASSVTRGLNEQFF.

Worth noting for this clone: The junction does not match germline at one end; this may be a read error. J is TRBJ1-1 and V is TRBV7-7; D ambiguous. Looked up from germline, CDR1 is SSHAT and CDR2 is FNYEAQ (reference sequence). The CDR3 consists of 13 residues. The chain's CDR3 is CASSLTAGTEAFF. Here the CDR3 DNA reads TGTGCTAGCAGCTTGACCGCGGGCACTGAAGCTTTCTTT.

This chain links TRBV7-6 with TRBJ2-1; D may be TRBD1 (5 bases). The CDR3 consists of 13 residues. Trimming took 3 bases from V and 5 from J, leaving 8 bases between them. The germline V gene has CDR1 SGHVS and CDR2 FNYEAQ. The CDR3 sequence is CASSFVQDNEQFF. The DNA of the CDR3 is TGTGCCAGCAGCTTTGTACAGGACAATGAGCAGTTCTTC.

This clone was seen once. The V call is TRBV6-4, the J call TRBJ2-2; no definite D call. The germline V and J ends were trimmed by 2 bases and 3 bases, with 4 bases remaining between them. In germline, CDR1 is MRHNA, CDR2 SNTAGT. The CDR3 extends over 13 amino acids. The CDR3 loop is CASSDRDTGELFF. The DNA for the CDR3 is TGTGCCAGCAGTGACAGGGACACCGGGGAGCTGTTTTTT.

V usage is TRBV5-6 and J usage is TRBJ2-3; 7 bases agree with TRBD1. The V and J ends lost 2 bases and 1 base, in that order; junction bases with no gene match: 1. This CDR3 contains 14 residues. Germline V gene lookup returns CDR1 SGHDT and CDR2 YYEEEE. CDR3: CASSFGTGTDTQYF. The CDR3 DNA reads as TGTGCCAGCAGCTTCGGGACAGGCACAGATACGCAGTATTTT.

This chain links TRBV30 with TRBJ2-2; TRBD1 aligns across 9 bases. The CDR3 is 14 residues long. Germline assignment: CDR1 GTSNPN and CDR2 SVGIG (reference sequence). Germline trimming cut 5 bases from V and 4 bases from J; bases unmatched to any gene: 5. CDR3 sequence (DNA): TGTGCCTGGGCACAGGGGGCCGTCACCGGGGAGCTGTTTTTT. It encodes CAWAQGAVTGELFF.

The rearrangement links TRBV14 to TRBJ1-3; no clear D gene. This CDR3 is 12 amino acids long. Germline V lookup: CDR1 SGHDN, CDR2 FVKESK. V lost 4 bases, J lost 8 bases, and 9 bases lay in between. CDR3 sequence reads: CASSPSDYTIYF. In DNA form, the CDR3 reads TGTGCCAGCAGCCCCTCGGATTACACCATATATTTT.

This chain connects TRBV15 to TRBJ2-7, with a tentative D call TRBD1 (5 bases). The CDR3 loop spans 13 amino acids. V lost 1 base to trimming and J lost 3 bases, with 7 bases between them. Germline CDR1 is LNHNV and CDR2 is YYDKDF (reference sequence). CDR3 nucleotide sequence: TGTGCCACCAGCAGAGGACAGATCTACGAGCAGTACTTC. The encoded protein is CATSRGQIYEQYF.

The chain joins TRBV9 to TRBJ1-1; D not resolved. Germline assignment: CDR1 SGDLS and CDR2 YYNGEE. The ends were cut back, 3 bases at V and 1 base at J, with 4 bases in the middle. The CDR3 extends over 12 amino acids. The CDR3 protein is CASSGGNTEAFF. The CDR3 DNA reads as TGTGCCAGCAGCGGAGGGAACACTGAAGCTTTCTTT.

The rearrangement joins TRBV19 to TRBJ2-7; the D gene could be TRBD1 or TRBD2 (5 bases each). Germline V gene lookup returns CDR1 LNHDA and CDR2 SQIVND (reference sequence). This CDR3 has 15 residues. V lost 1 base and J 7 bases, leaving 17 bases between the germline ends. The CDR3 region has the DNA TGTGCCAGTAGTATAGCCGGGGCCCCCATCTTGGAGCAGTACTTC. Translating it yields CASSIAGAPILEQYF.

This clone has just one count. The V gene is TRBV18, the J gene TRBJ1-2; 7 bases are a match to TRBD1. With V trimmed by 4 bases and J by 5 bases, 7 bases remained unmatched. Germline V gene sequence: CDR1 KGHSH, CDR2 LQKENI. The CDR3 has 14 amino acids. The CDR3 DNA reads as TGTGCCAGCTCACTGCCGGGACAGATATATGGCTACACCTTC. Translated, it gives CASSLPGQIYGYTF.

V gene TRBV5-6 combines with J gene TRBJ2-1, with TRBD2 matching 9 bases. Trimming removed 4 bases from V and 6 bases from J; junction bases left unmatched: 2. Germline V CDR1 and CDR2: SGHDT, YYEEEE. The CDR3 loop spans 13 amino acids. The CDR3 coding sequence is TGTGCCAGCAGCCTAGCGGGACCCAATGAGCAGTTCTTC. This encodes CASSLAGPNEQFF.

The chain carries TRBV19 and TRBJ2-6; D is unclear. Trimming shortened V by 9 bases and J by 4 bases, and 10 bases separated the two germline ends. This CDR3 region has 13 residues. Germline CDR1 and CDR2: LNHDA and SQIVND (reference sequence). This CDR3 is CASSVAGANVLTF. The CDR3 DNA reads TGTGCCAGCTCGGTGGCCGGGGCCAACGTCCTGACTTTC.

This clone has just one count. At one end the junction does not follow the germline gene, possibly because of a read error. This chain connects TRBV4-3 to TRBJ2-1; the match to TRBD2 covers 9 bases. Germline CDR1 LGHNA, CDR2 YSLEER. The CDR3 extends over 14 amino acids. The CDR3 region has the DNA TGCGCCAGCAGCCAAGTCGACGGGGCGGGGGGGATGCTCTTC. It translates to CASSQVDGAGGMLF.

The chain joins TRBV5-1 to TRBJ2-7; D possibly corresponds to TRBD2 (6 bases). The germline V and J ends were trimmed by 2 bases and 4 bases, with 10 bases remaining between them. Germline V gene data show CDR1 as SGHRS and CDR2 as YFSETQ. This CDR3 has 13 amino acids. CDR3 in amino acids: CASSLTSSYEQYF. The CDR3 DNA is TGCGCCAGCAGCTTAACTAGCAGTTACGAGCAGTACTTC.

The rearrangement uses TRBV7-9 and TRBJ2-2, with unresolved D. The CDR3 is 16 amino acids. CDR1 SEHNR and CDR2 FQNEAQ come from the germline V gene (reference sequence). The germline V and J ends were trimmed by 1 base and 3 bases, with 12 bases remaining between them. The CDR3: CASSLGTSHYTGELFF. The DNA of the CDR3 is TGTGCCAGCAGCTTAGGGACCTCCCATTACACCGGGGAGCTGTTTTTT.

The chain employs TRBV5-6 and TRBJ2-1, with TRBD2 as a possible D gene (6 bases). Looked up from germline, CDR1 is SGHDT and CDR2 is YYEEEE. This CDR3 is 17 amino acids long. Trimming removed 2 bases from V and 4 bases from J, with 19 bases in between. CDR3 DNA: TGTGCCAGCAGCTTAATGAGGGCGGGGTCGTGGTACAATGAGCAGTTCTTC. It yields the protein CASSLMRAGSWYNEQFF.

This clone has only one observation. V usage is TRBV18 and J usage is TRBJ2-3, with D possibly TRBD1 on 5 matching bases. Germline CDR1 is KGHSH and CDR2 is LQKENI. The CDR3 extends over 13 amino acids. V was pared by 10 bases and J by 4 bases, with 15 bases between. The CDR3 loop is CATQQGKADTQYF. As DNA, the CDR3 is TGTGCCACCCAGCAGGGAAAGGCAGATACGCAGTATTTT.

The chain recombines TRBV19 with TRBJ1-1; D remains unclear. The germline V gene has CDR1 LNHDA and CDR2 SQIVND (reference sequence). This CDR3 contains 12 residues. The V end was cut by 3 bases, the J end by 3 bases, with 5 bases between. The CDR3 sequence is CASSIGHTEAFF. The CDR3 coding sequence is TGTGCCAGTAGTATCGGTCACACTGAAGCTTTCTTT.

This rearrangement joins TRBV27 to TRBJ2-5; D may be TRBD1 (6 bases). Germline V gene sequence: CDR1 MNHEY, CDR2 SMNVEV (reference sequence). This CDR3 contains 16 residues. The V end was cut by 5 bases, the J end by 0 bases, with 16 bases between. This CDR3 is CASSPTPDRYQETQYF. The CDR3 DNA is TGTGCCAGCAGTCCTACCCCGGACAGATACCAAGAGACCCAGTACTTC.

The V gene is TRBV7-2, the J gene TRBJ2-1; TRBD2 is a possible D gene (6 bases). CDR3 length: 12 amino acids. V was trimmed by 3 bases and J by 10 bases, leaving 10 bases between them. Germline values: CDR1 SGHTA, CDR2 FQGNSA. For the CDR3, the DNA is TGTGCCAGCAGCTTGGGGGGTGGGGAGCAGTTCTTC. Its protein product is CASSLGGGEQFF. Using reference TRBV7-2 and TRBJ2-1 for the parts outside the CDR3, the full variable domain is GAGVSQSPSNKVTEKGKDVELRCDPISGHTALYWYRQSLGQGLEFLIYFQGNSAPDKSGLPSDRFSAERTGGSVSTLTIQRTQQEDSAVYLCASSLGGGEQFFGPGTRLTVL.

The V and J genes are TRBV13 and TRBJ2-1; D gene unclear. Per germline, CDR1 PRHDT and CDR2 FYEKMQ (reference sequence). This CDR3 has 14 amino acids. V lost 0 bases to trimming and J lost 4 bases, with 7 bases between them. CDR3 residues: CASSLGGTYNEQFF. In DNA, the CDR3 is TGTGCCAGCAGCTTAGGGGGAACTTACAATGAGCAGTTCTTC.

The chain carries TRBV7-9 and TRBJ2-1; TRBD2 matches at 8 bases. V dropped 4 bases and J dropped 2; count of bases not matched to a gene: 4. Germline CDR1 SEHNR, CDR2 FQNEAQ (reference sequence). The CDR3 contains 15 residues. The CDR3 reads CASSSAGDAYNEQFF. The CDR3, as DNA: TGTGCCAGCAGCTCAGCGGGAGATGCCTACAATGAGCAGTTCTTC.